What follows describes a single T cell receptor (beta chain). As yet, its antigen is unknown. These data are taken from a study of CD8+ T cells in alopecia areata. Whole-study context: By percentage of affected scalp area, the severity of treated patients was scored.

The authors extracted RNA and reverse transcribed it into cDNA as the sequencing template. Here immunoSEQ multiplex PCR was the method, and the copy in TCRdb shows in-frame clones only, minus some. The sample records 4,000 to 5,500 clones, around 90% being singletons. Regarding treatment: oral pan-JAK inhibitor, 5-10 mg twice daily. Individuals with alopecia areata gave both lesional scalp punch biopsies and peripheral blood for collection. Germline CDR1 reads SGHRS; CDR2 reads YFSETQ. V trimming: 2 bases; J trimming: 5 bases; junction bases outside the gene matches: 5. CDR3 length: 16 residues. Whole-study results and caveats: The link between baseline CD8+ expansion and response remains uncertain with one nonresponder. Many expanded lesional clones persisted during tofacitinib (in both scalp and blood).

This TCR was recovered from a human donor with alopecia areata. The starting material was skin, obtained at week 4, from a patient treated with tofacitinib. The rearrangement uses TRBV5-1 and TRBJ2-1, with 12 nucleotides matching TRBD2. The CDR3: CASSLTSGGPHNEQFF. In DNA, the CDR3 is TGCGCCAGCAGCTTAACTAGCGGGGGGCCCCACAATGAGCAGTTCTTC.